The 17 T cell receptor beta chains listed next were all sequenced from one sample in a study of shared clonotypes between healthy human individuals. The assay was immunoSEQ multiplex PCR, and TCRdb's table has in-frame clones only and misses some. The repertoire holds 780,000 or so clones, with approximately 77% as singletons. Sequenced: memory CD4+ T cells sorted from blood. The subset here: CD45RA-negative fraction. The receptors stem from a woman in her twenties or thirties in good health.

This CDR3 is CASSPRTANTEAFF. For the CDR3, the DNA is TGTGCCAGCAGCCCCAGGACAGCAAACACTGAAGCTTTCTTT. J is TRBJ1-1 and V is TRBV7-9; TRBD1 is a possible D gene (6 bases). With 5 bases removed from V and 2 bases from J, the gap between germline ends came to 12 bases. The CDR3 length is 14 residues. Per germline, CDR1 SEHNR and CDR2 FQNEAQ (reference sequence).

Turning to this clone: A much larger clone sits a single nucleotide away, making a read error possible. The chain recombines TRBV11-2 with TRBJ1-2; D gene ambiguous. CDR3 length: 14 amino acids. The germline V and J ends were trimmed by 3 bases and 3 bases, with 11 bases remaining between them. CDR1 and CDR2 from the germline V gene are SGHAT and FQNNGV. The CDR3, as DNA: TGTGCCAGCAGCTTGAGCCAGAGGGACTATGGCTACACCTTC. Its translation is CASSLSQRDYGYTF.

This clone has just a few counts. The rearrangement joins TRBV28 to TRBJ2-7, with D maybe TRBD1 (5 bases). The V gene lost 6 bases and the J gene lost 1 base, with 13 bases spanning the gap. From germline, CDR1 is MDHEN and CDR2 SYDVKM. The CDR3 loop spans 14 amino acids. The CDR3 is CASRVSRVSYEQYF. The CDR3 DNA sequence: TGTGCCAGCAGAGTCTCCAGGGTGTCCTACGAGCAGTACTTC.

The V and J genes are TRBV30 and TRBJ1-1; perhaps TRBD1 as D (6 bases). Germline CDR1 and CDR2: GTSNPN and SVGIG (reference sequence). Trimming pared 3 bases from V and 1 base from J, leaving 9 bases between. CDR3 size: 13 residues. The chain's CDR3 is CAWSTQGNTEAFF. The CDR3 region has the DNA TGTGCCTGGAGCACACAGGGGAACACTGAAGCTTTCTTT.

This clone showed up just a few times. This same CDR3 is encoded by further DNA sequences in the sample. The chain couples TRBV18 to TRBJ1-2; TRBD1 matches 8 bases. J was trimmed by 3 bases and V by 3 bases; bases with no gene match: 0. The CDR3 is 13 amino acids. The germline gives CDR1 KGHSH, CDR2 LQKENI. The CDR3 region is CASSPGQDYGYTF. The CDR3 nucleotides read TGTGCCAGCTCACCGGGACAGGACTATGGCTACACCTTC.

This chain uses TRBV5-1 with TRBJ2-1; 12 nucleotides align to TRBD2. CDR3 size: 16 residues. CDR1 is SGHRS, CDR2 YFSETQ, per germline. J lost 0 bases, V lost 2 bases, and 0 bases had no gene match. The CDR3 loop is CASSLLAGGSYNEQFF. In DNA, the CDR3 is TGCGCCAGCAGCTTACTAGCGGGGGGCTCCTACAATGAGCAGTTCTTC.

About this clone: The sample holds other DNA sequences that translate to the same CDR3. CDR3 amino acids: CASSLGAGPYEQYF. Written as DNA, the CDR3 is TGCGCCAGCAGCTTGGGGGCAGGGCCTTACGAGCAGTACTTC. The chain combines TRBV5-1 with TRBJ2-7, with a possible D match to TRBD1 (5 bases). Germline lookup yields CDR1 SGHRS and CDR2 YFSETQ. The V end was cut by 0 bases, the J end by 4 bases, with 11 bases between. This CDR3 has 14 residues.

Comment on this clone: Distinct nucleotide sequences in the sample also encode this CDR3. The chain combines TRBV5-1 with TRBJ2-3; 12 nucleotides align to TRBD1. V dropped 4 bases and J dropped 3; count of bases not matched to a gene: 6. CDR1 is SGHRS, CDR2 YFSETQ, per germline. The CDR3 totals 16 residues. The CDR3 DNA is TGCGCCAGCAGCGTGGGACAGGGGGCATCAACAGATACGCAGTATTTT. Translated, it gives CASSVGQGASTDTQYF.

This clone has a single count. This chain uses TRBV6-6 with TRBJ2-7; D is unresolved. The CDR3 sequence is 12 residues long. V was cut by 7 bases and J by 2 bases, with 9 bases left in between. Germline V gene data show CDR1 as MNHNY and CDR2 as SVGAGI (reference sequence). The CDR3 spells CASKAATYEQYF. The CDR3 DNA follows: TGTGCCAGCAAGGCTGCGACCTACGAGCAGTACTTC.

CDR3 loop: CASSARLAGGRYEQFF. CDR3 DNA sequence: TGTGCCAGTAGTGCAAGACTAGCGGGAGGGCGTTATGAGCAGTTCTTC. The gene calls are TRBV19 and TRBJ2-1; TRBD2 matches at 14 bases. The V gene's germline CDR1 is LNHDA and CDR2 SQIVND (reference sequence). The CDR3 contains 16 residues. With 5 bases clipped from V and 8 bases from J, the junction kept 8 bases outside the gene matches.

The gene calls are TRBV9 and TRBJ2-3; tentative D call: TRBD2 (5 bases). CDR1 and CDR2 from the germline V gene are SGDLS and YYNGEE. V lost 0 bases and J lost 4, with 18 bases in between. The CDR3 is made up of 17 amino acids. In DNA form, the CDR3 reads TGTGCCAGCAGCGTAGGGATCTCGAGGGAAGGTTCAGATACGCAGTATTTT. Encoded protein: CASSVGISREGSDTQYF.

The chain joins TRBV9 to TRBJ2-3; tentatively, D is TRBD1 or TRBD2 (5 bases each). This CDR3 spans 16 amino acids. The V gene lost 2 bases and the J gene lost 1 base, with 14 bases spanning the gap. Germline values: CDR1 SGDLS, CDR2 YYNGEE. The CDR3 protein is CASSVGVNERTDTQYF. As DNA, the CDR3 is TGTGCCAGCAGCGTGGGGGTAAACGAACGCACAGATACGCAGTATTTT.

Comment on this clone: Other DNA sequences from this sample encode an identical CDR3 as well. The DNA of the CDR3 is TGTGCCAGCTCACCGGACAGGTCTAATGGCTACACCTTC. The encoded protein is CASSPDRSNGYTF. The genes are TRBV18 and TRBJ1-2, with TRBD1 matching 7 bases. Germline CDR1 reads KGHSH; CDR2 reads LQKENI. The J segment lost 6 bases and the V segment lost 3 bases, leaving 4 bases of the junction unmatched. This CDR3 is built from 13 residues.

J is TRBJ1-5 and V is TRBV28; no firm D call. The CDR3 totals 12 residues. In germline, CDR1 is MDHEN, CDR2 SYDVKM. Trimming stripped 7 bases from V and 5 bases from J, with 9 bases between. The CDR3 here is CASKLSYQPQHF. Here the CDR3 DNA reads TGTGCCAGCAAACTAAGTTATCAGCCCCAGCATTTT.

This clone was seen a few times. The chain employs TRBV6-1 and TRBJ2-7, with TRBD1 matching over 8 bases. The CDR3 length is 13 residues. Germline lookup yields CDR1 MNHNS and CDR2 SASEGT. Trimming at V came to 3 bases and at J to 6 bases, leaving 4 bases not matched to a gene. In nucleotides, the CDR3 is TGTGCCAGCAGTGAGACAGGGGCGCTCGAGCAGTACTTC. This gives the protein CASSETGALEQYF.

V is TRBV6-1 and J is TRBJ1-4; maybe TRBD1 (5 bases). There are 17 residues in the CDR3. Germline V lookup: CDR1 MNHNS, CDR2 SASEGT. Trimming pared 2 bases from V and 4 bases from J, leaving 17 bases between. The CDR3 protein is CASSESVAGFDNEKLFF. CDR3 DNA sequence: TGTGCCAGCAGTGAATCCGTGGCAGGGTTTGATAATGAAAAACTGTTTTTT.

There are a few counts of this clone. This chain links TRBV9 with TRBJ1-1, with a possible D match to TRBD1 (6 bases). In germline, CDR1 is SGDLS, CDR2 YYNGEE. This CDR3 has 14 amino acids. Deletions cut 0 bases from V and 3 bases from J, with 9 bases between. The CDR3 here is CASSVVGGYTEAFF. DNA of the CDR3: TGTGCCAGCAGCGTAGTAGGGGGGTACACTGAAGCTTTCTTT.